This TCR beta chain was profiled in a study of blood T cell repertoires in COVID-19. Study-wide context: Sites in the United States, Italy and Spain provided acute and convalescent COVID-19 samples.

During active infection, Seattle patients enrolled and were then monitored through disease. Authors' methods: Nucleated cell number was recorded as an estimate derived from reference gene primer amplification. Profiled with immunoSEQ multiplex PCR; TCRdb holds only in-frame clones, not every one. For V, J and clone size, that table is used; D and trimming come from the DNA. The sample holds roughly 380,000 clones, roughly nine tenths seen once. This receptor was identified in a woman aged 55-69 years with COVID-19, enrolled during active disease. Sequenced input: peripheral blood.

The CDR3 sequence: CASSLGGQEHTIYF. Written as DNA, the CDR3 is TGCGCCAGCAGCTTAGGTGGACAGGAGCATACCATATATTTT. The chain combines TRBV5-1 with TRBJ1-3, with TRBD1 matching over 7 bases. Germline assignment: CDR1 SGHRS and CDR2 YFSETQ. There are 14 residues in the CDR3. V lost 2 bases and J lost 10; bases outside the gene matches: 9.